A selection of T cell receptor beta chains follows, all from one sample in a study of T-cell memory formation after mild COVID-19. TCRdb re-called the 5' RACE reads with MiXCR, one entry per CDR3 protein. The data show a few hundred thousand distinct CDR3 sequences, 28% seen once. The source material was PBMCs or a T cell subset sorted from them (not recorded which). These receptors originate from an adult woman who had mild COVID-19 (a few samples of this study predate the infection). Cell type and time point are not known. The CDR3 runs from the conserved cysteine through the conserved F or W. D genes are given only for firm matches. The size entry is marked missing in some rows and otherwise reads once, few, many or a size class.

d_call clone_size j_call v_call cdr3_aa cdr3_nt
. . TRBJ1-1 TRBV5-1 CASSFNAKGLWTEAFF TGCGCCAGCAGCTTTAACGCCAAGGGCCTTTGGACTGAAGCTTTCTTT
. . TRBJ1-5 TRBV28 CASSFPTGNQPQHF TGTGCCAGCAGTTTCCCTACAGGAAATCAGCCCCAGCATTTT
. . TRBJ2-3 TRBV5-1 CASSLDLTTDTQYF TGCGCCAGCAGCTTGGACCTTACCACAGATACGCAGTATTTT
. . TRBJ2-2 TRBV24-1 CATSDRHTGELFF TGTGCCACCAGTGATAGGCACACCGGGGAGCTGTTTTTT
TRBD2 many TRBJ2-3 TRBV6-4 CASSVTSGSTDTQYF TGTGCCAGCAGTGTGACTAGCGGGAGCACAGATACGCAGTATTTT
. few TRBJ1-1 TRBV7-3 CASSWDRTTEAFF TGTGCCAGCAGCTGGGACCGGACCACTGAAGCTTTCTTT
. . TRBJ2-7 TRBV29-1 CSVECPGPYEQYF TGCAGCGTTGAATGCCCGGGCCCCTACGAGCAGTACTTC
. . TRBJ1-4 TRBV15 CATSLDRDRVATNEKLFF TGTGCCACCAGCCTGGACCGGGACCGCGTCGCAACTAATGAAAAACTGTTTTTT
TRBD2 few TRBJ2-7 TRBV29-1 CSTRTSGAYEQYF TGCAGCACAAGGACTAGCGGGGCCTACGAGCAGTACTTC
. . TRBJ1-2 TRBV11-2 CASSPVSPYGYTF TGTGCCAGCAGCCCCGTAAGCCCCTATGGCTACACCTTC
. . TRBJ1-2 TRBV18 CASSPLEGSNYGYTF TGTGCCAGCTCACCTTTGGAGGGATCTAACTATGGCTACACCTTC